The T cell receptor (beta chain) described here comes from a study of tumor-infiltrating lymphocytes in primary liver carcinoma. Blood RNA was derived from unsorted whole blood, and germline DNA was extracted too. The CDR3 covers 12 residues. The germline CDR1 and CDR2 sequences are SEHNR and FQNEAQ (reference sequence). TCR beta cDNA was reverse-transcribed from approximately 0.45 ug of total RNA. The reaction used a constant-region primer and ProtoScript II reverse transcriptase. Three rounds of nested multiplex PCR with slightly modified ARM-PCR produced TCR beta libraries. Both of the initial two PCR rounds ran for around 10 cycles and employed TRBV1-TRBV30 forward primers alongside a C-beta reverse primer. TCRdb redid the calling of the multiplex PCR reads with MiXCR, one entry per CDR3 protein. The data contain about 320,000 distinct CDR3 sequences, approximately 65% of them seen just once; the ten biggest clones take up approximately 9.4%.

Notes on this clonotype: Germline is not matched at one junction end, which may reflect a read error.

The V gene is TRBV7-9, the J gene TRBJ2-7; weak D call: TRBD1 (5 bases). Sequencing was carried out using peripheral blood. The sequence derives from a man aged 40-50 years with primary liver carcinoma and hepatitis B virus infection. The CDR3 spells CASSPGPYEQHF. The CDR3 nucleotides are TGTGCCAGCAGCCCAGGGCCCTACGAGCAGCACTTC.